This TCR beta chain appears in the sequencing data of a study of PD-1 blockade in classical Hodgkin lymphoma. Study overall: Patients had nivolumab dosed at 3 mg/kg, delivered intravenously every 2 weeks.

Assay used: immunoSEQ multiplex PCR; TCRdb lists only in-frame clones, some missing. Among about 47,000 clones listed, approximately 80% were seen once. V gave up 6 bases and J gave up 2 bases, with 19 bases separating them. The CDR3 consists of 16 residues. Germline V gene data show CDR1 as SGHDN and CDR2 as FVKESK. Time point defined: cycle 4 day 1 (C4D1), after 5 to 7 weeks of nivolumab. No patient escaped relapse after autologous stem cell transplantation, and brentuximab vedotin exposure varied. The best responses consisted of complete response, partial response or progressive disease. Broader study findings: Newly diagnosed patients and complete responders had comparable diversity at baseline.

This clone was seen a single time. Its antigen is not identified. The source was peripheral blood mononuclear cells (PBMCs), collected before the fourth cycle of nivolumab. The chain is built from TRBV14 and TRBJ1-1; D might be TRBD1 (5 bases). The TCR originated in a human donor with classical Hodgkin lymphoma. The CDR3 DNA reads TGTGCCAGCAGGACCTTTACCTGGGGGGAAAACACTGAAGCTTTCTTT. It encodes CASRTFTWGENTEAFF. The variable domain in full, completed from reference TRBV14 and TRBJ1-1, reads EAGVTQFPSHSVIEKGQTVTLRCDPISGHDNLYWYRRVMGKEIKFLLHFVKESKQDESGMPNNRFLAERTGGTYSTLKVQPAELEDSGVYFCASRTFTWGENTEAFFGQGTRLTVV.